The clone carrying this TCR beta chain was detected only a few times. Using its own MiXCR run on the RACE reads, TCRdb lists one record per CDR3 protein. The data show 300,000 to 450,000 distinct CDR3 sequences, about 5.4% seen once. The sample comes from a study of human T cells and chemical hapten exposure. The time point is: pre-sensitization, week 0. Treatment: therapeutic diphenylcyclopropenone sensitization with weekly scalp DPC. V lost 8 bases and J lost 8; bases outside the gene matches: 9. In germline, CDR1 is LNHDA, CDR2 SQIVND (reference sequence). The CDR3 has 13 amino acids. The V gene is TRBV19, the J gene TRBJ1-2; 9 bases agree with TRBD1. Sequenced here: whole blood, sampled in connection with sensitization to the hapten diphenylcyclopropenone (DPC). This receptor was identified in a young woman with alopecia areata. Some clones in this sample may be carry-over from other donors' samples. As DNA, the CDR3 is TGTGCCAGTCGAATGACAGGGGGGAACGGCTACACCTTC. Amino acids: CASRMTGGNGYTF.